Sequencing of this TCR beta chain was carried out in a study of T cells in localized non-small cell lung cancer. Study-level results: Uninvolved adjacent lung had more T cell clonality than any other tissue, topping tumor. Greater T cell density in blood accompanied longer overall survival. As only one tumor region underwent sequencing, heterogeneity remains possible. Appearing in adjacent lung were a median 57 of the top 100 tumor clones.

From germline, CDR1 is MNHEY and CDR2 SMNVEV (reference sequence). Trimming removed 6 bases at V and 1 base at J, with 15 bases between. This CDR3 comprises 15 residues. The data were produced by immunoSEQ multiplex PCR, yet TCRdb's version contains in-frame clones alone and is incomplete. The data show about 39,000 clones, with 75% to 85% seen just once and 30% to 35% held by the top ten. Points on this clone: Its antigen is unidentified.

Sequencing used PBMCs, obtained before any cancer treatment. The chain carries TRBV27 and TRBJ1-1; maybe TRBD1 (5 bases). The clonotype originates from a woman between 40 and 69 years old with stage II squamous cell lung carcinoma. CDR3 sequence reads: CASRPPGRANTEAFF. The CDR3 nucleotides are TGTGCCAGCAGGCCGCCCGGCAGGGCGAACACTGAAGCTTTCTTT.